A single TCR beta chain is shown here with its context. This specimen comes from a study of T cells expressing NK-cell markers. TCRdb reprocessed the 5' RACE reads and stores each CDR3 protein as one record, lacking DNA. This sample's table reports about 260,000 distinct CDR3 sequences. This CDR3 spans 13 amino acids. This chain joins TRBV12-3 or TRBV12-4 and TRBJ2-7; there is no DNA to check the TCRdb D call of TRBD1. This receptor was obtained from a woman between 18 and 75 years old in good health. The sequenced sample consisted of blood T cells: a sorted CD56 or NKG2C T cell subset, CD4+ or CD8+ T cells, or bulk PBMC T cells (not recorded which). The chain's CDR3 is CASLGDSQHEQYF.